The rows below give T cell receptor beta chains drawn from one sample of a study of spatial heterogeneity in lung cancer. TCRdb redid the calling of the 5' RACE reads with MiXCR, one entry per CDR3 protein. Altogether about 100,000 distinct CDR3 sequences are present, around 4.8% being singletons, with the ten largest covering over 20%. The material sequenced was lung tumor tissue, taken at surgery. The origin of the receptors is a male donor with early-stage non-small cell lung cancer. Each CDR3 is given with its conserved first and last residue. The order of the fields is D gene, clone size, J gene, V gene, CDR3 protein, CDR3 DNA. A D gene is named only where the DNA matches it firmly. A clone size is listed for some rows: how often the clone was seen (once, few, many), or a class if it is expanded.

TRBD2 | many | TRBJ2-1 | TRBV19 | CASSIASGSIFGEQFF | TGTGCCAGTAGTATAGCCAGCGGGAGTATTTTTGGTGAGCAGTTCTTC
TRBD1 | many | TRBJ2-7 | TRBV5-1 | CASSQDREVSEQYF | TGCGCCAGCAGCCAAGACAGGGAAGTGAGCGAGCAGTACTTC
TRBD2 | many | TRBJ2-1 | TRBV6-2/TRBV6-3 | CASSYSATSGTFYNEQFF | TGTGCCAGCAGTTATTCCGCGACTAGCGGAACATTTTACAATGAGCAGTTCTTC
TRBD2 | many | TRBJ2-1 | TRBV20-1 | CSASSTSGIYHNEQFF | TGCAGTGCTTCATCGACTAGCGGTATTTATCACAATGAGCAGTTCTTC
. | many | TRBJ2-2 | TRBV28 | CASSFRAVGTGELFF | TGTGCCAGCAGTTTCCGGGCAGTAGGCACCGGGGAGCTGTTTTTT
TRBD1 | . | TRBJ2-7 | TRBV4-1 | CASSPPGQPSYEQYF | TGCGCCAGCAGCCCTCCGGGACAGCCATCCTACGAGCAGTACTTC
. | many | TRBJ1-4 | TRBV6-1 | CASSEPGSSDEKLFF | TGTGCCAGCAGTGAACCCGGGAGTTCGGATGAAAAACTGTTTTTT
TRBD1 | many | TRBJ2-5 | TRBV6-5 | CASSITGGQETQYF | TGTGCCAGCAGTATCACAGGGGGCCAAGAGACCCAGTACTTC
TRBD1 | many | TRBJ1-4 | TRBV5-1 | CASSLTGEGTNEKLFF | TGCGCCAGCAGCCTAACAGGGGAAGGAACTAATGAAAAACTGTTTTTT
. | many | TRBJ1-3 | TRBV29-1 | CSAKGDTIYF | TGCAGCGCCAAGGGAGACACCATATATTTT
. | many | TRBJ2-5 | TRBV28 | CASSPWGLQETQYF | TGTGCCAGCAGTCCCTGGGGGCTTCAAGAGACCCAGTACTTC
TRBD1 | many | TRBJ2-3 | TRBV28 | CASSLGQGPLAQYF | TGTGCCAGCAGTCTAGGACAGGGTCCGCTTGCGCAGTATTTT
TRBD1 | many | TRBJ2-7 | TRBV5-1 | CASSLTGTGVSEQYF | TGCGCCAGCAGCTTGACCGGGACAGGGGTCAGCGAGCAGTACTTC
. | . | TRBJ2-2 | TRBV30 | CAWTPLRSGSAGELFF | TGTGCCTGGACACCACTCCGTTCGGGTTCGGCCGGGGAGCTGTTTTTT
. | . | TRBJ2-7 | TRBV25-1 | CASSEQFREQYF | TGTGCCAGCAGTGAACAGTTTAGGGAGCAGTACTTC
. | many | TRBJ2-3 | TRBV25-1 | CASARGDTQYF | TGTGCCAGCGCAAGGGGAGATACGCAGTATTTT
TRBD1 | many | TRBJ1-1 | TRBV11-2 | CASSLVQGVNTEAFF | TGTGCCAGCAGCTTAGTTCAGGGGGTGAACACTGAAGCTTTCTTT
. | . | TRBJ2-1 | TRBV4-2 | CASNPQSSYNEQFF | TGTGCCAGCAACCCCCAATCCTCCTACAATGAGCAGTTCTTC
. | many | TRBJ2-1 | TRBV18 | CASSPDYNEQFF | TGTGCCAGCTCACCGGACTACAATGAGCAGTTCTTC
TRBD2 | few | TRBJ2-7 | TRBV27 | CASSLWAGRVYEQYF | TGTGCCAGCAGTTTATGGGCAGGGAGGGTCTACGAGCAGTACTTC
. | many | TRBJ1-2 | TRBV4-1 | CASSQGGGDRYGYTF | TGCGCCAGCAGCCAAGGCGGTGGGGATCGCTATGGCTACACCTTC
. | many | TRBJ1-1 | TRBV20-1 | CSDRRAFF | TGCAGCGACCGAAGAGCTTTCTTT
. | many | TRBJ2-2 | TRBV6-2/TRBV6-3 | CASGTRTGELFF | TGTGCCAGCGGTACAAGAACCGGGGAGCTGTTTTTT
. | many | TRBJ1-1 | TRBV28 | CASSFRGSFTEAFF | TGTGCCAGCAGTTTCCGGGGGAGTTTCACTGAAGCTTTCTTT
TRBD1 | . | TRBJ1-2 | TRBV4-2 | CASSQGGTASYGYTF | TGTGCCAGCAGCCAAGGGGGGACAGCGTCCTATGGCTACACCTTC
TRBD2 | many | TRBJ2-1 | TRBV28 | CASSSETVLAGTYNEQFF | TGTGCCAGCAGTTCCGAAACCGTACTAGCGGGGACCTACAATGAGCAGTTCTTC
TRBD1 | few | TRBJ2-7 | TRBV5-4 | CASRTDGQGYEQYF | TGTGCCAGCAGAACCGATGGACAGGGGTACGAGCAGTACTTC
. | many | TRBJ2-5 | TRBV21-1 | CASSKRSLGAGKETQYF | TGTGCCAGCAGCAAAAGGAGTTTAGGGGCGGGGAAAGAGACCCAGTACTTC
. | . | TRBJ1-6 | TRBV20-1 | CSAREERNSPLHF | TGCAGTGCTAGAGAGGAAAGAAATTCACCCCTCCACTTT
TRBD1 | few | TRBJ1-1 | TRBV24-1 | CATSDHRGTEAFF | TGTGCCACCAGTGATCACAGGGGCACTGAAGCTTTCTTT
. | once | TRBJ2-3 | TRBV2 | CASYGLSSLSTDTQYF | TGTGCCAGCTATGGTTTGAGTTCTCTAAGCACAGATACGCAGTATTTT
TRBD2 | many | TRBJ2-5 | TRBV5-6 | CASSFELAGVETQYF | TGTGCCAGCAGCTTCGAACTAGCGGGAGTCGAGACCCAGTACTTC
. | . | TRBJ2-6 | TRBV4-2 | CASSQASSGANVLTF | TGTGCCAGCAGCCAGGCCAGCTCTGGGGCCAACGTCCTGACTTTC